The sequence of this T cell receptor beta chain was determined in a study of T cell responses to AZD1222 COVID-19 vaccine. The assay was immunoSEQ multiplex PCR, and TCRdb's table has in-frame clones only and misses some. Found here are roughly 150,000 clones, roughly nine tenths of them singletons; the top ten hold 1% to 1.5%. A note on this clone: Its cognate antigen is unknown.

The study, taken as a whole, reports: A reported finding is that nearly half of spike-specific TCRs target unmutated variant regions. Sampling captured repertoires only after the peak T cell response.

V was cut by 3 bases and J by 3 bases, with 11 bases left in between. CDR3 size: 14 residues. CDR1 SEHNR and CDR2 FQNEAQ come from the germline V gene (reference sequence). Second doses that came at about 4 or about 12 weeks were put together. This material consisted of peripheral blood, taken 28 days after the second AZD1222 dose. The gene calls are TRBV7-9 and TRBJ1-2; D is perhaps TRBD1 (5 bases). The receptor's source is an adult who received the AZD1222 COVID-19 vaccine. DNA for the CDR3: TGTGCCAGCAGCTTTGGACGGGGGGACTATGGCTACACCTTC. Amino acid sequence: CASSFGRGDYGYTF.